These 7 T cell receptor beta chains were sequenced from one sample in a study of Graves' ophthalmopathy and Graves' hyperthyroidism. The sequenced template was RNA, covering the TCR beta CDR3 region. The library came from an HTBI-primed first-round RT-PCR and a second-round multiplex PCR. MiXCR was run by TCRdb on the multiplex PCR reads, yielding one entry per CDR3 protein. The table includes about 600,000 distinct CDR3 sequences, 35% to 40% detected once. The sequencing input was peripheral blood or thyroid tissue (not recorded which). These receptors came from an adult man with Graves' hyperthyroidism.

The V and J genes are TRBV29-1 and TRBJ2-2; 9 nucleotides match TRBD2. V lost 0 bases and J lost 0; bases outside the gene matches: 5. The length of the CDR3 is 17 residues. Germline CDR1 reads SQVTM; CDR2 reads ANQGSEA. CDR3 DNA sequence: TGCAGCGTTGAAGATCCTTGGACTAGCGCGAACACCGGGGAGCTGTTTTTT. Its protein product is CSVEDPWTSANTGELFF.

This sequence joins TRBV28 and TRBJ1-5; TRBD1 matches 9 bases. CDR3 size: 17 residues. The germline V gene has CDR1 MDHEN and CDR2 SYDVKM. The V gene end was trimmed by 7 bases and the J gene end by 0 bases; junction bases not matched to a gene: 10. CDR3 nucleotide sequence: TGTGCCAGCACCTCCGGGACAGGGCGTTATAGCAATCAGCCCCAGCATTTT. It is translated as CASTSGTGRYSNQPQHF.

Only a few counts were recorded for this clonotype. The J gene is TRBJ1-1, the V gene TRBV20-1, with a tentative D call TRBD1 (6 bases). Trimming removed 1 base at V and 7 bases at J, with 13 bases between. The CDR3 contains 13 residues. The germline CDR1 and CDR2 sequences are DFQATT and SNEGSKA (reference sequence). The CDR3 region has the DNA TGCAGTGCTAGAGGCGAGGGGGGCGGTGAAGCTTTCTTT. Its translation: CSARGEGGGEAFF.

This clonotype was observed at least ten times. The chain recombines TRBV12-3 or TRBV12-4 with TRBJ2-6; TRBD2 might be the D (5 bases). This CDR3 is 15 amino acids long. The V and J ends lost 6 bases and 0 bases respectively, with 9 bases between them. CDR3 loop: CASSRDSSGANVLTF. The CDR3 nucleotides are TGTGCCAGCAGCCGGGATAGCTCTGGGGCCAACGTCCTGACTTTC.

There are many counts of this clonotype. The chain links TRBV29-1 to TRBJ1-1, with D unclear. The CDR3 extends over 12 amino acids. Germline V CDR1 and CDR2: SQVTM, ANQGSEA. V was clipped by 5 bases and J by 4 bases, with 11 bases between them. The CDR3 nucleotides are TGCAGCGTTTCTAACCTCCTCACTGAAGCTTTCTTT. This translates into CSVSNLLTEAFF.

In this sample, this clonotype turned up many times. The rearrangement uses TRBV4-1 and TRBJ2-7; D is unclear. Trimming pared 0 bases from V and 5 bases from J, leaving 8 bases between. CDR3 length: 13 residues. The germline V gene encodes CDR1 MGHRA and CDR2 YSYEKL. The CDR3 DNA reads as TGCGCCAGCAGCCAAGACTGGAGCCACGAGCAGTACTTC. This encodes CASSQDWSHEQYF.

This clonotype turned up a few times. V is TRBV7-9 and J is TRBJ1-1; TRBD1 might be the D (6 bases). Germline V lookup: CDR1 SEHNR, CDR2 FQNEAQ (reference sequence). V was trimmed by 6 bases and J by 3 bases, leaving 14 bases between them. CDR3 length equals 14 residues. The CDR3 loop reads CASRNKGGYTEAFF. CDR3 nucleotide sequence: TGTGCCAGCAGAAATAAAGGGGGGTACACTGAAGCTTTCTTT. The full variable domain, with the rest looked up from reference TRBV7-9 and TRBJ1-1, is DTGVSQNPRHKITKRGQNVTFRCDPISEHNRLYWYRQTLGQGPEFLTYFQNEAQLEKSRLLSDRFSAERPKGSFSTLEIQRTEQGDSAMYLCASRNKGGYTEAFFGQGTRLTVV.